A single sample gave rise to the 32 T cell receptor beta chains below, sequenced in a study of Tregs in tolerant kidney transplant recipients. Related graft donors supplied nonmyeloablative bone marrow transplants, and mixed chimerism was transient. The repertoire was sequenced with immunoSEQ multiplex PCR; TCRdb's copy has only in-frame clones and lacks some. The sample records approximately 82,000 clones, 93% being singletons. This sample comprised CD4+ T cells from blood (PBMCs), obtained 12 months after the transplant. These TCRs come from a human patient who received a combined kidney and bone marrow transplant. Some T cells may have come from the graft donor.

The chain is built from TRBV18 and TRBJ2-7; TRBD1 matches 8 bases. From germline, CDR1 is KGHSH and CDR2 LQKENI. The CDR3 spans 14 residues. V was pared by 6 bases and J by 4 bases, with 8 bases of the junction left unmatched. The CDR3 loop reads CASSTQTGAYEQYF. CDR3 DNA: TGTGCCAGCTCCACCCAGACAGGGGCATACGAGCAGTACTTC.

J is TRBJ1-1 and V is TRBV4-1, with 11 bases identical to TRBD1. This CDR3 comprises 15 residues. Germline V gene lookup returns CDR1 MGHRA and CDR2 YSYEKL. The trim removed 3 bases at V and 10 bases at J, leaving 10 bases unmatched. The CDR3 reads CASSHFGQGAGRAFF. DNA for the CDR3: TGCGCCAGCAGCCACTTCGGACAGGGGGCAGGTAGAGCTTTCTTT.

The table lists this clone with a count of one. The chain carries TRBV4-3 and TRBJ2-5, with 11 positions matching TRBD1. Germline CDR1 and CDR2: LGHNA and YSLEER. CDR3 length equals 15 residues. The V and J ends lost 4 bases and 4 bases, in that order; junction bases with no gene match: 5. The CDR3 region has the DNA TGCGCCAGCAGCCCAAGGACAGGGGGCCGAGAGACCCAGTACTTC. Its translation is CASSPRTGGRETQYF.

The rearrangement links TRBV4-3 to TRBJ2-7; 9 nucleotides agree with TRBD1. Trimming removed 4 bases from V and 1 base from J; junction bases left unmatched: 20. The CDR3 has 20 residues. The germline V gene has CDR1 LGHNA and CDR2 YSLEER. The CDR3: CASSRAWTGAANPPSYEQYF. DNA for the CDR3: TGCGCCAGCAGCCGAGCTTGGACAGGGGCCGCAAACCCTCCATCCTACGAGCAGTACTTC.

This rearrangement joins TRBV7-9 to TRBJ2-7; TRBD1 matches 7 bases. Germline V gene sequence: CDR1 SEHNR, CDR2 FQNEAQ (reference sequence). This CDR3 is built from 13 residues. Trimming removed 5 bases from V and 2 bases from J; junction bases left unmatched: 3. The CDR3 coding sequence is TGTGCCAGCAGCCATACAGGGGCCTACGAGCAGTACTTC. This encodes CASSHTGAYEQYF.

V usage is TRBV27 and J usage is TRBJ2-7; 9 bases fit TRBD1. With V trimmed by 5 bases and J by 0 bases, 14 bases remained unmatched. The germline V gene has CDR1 MNHEY and CDR2 SMNVEV (reference sequence). The CDR3 has 18 residues. For the CDR3, the DNA is TGTGCCAGCAGTGATCGTAGTATTAGGGACAGGGTCTCCTACGAGCAGTACTTC. This translates into CASSDRSIRDRVSYEQYF.

This clone was observed once. CDR3 bases: TGTGCCATTAGCGGGAGTCCCCACAATGAGCAGTTCTTC. It is translated as CAISGSPHNEQFF. V and J are TRBV10-3 and TRBJ2-1; 9 nucleotides line up with TRBD2. CDR3 length: 13 residues. Germline-derived CDR1 and CDR2 are ENHRY and SYGVKD. The V gene end was trimmed by 9 bases and the J gene end by 5 bases; junction bases not matched to a gene: 5.

The V call is TRBV6-4, the J call TRBJ1-1; no reliable D call. Deletions cut 6 bases from V and 1 base from J, with 18 bases between. CDR1 and CDR2 from the germline V gene are MRHNA and SNTAGT. CDR3 length: 16 amino acids. CDR3 sequence: CASRRRQNPPNTEAFF. The CDR3 coding sequence is TGTGCCAGCAGGCGGCGGCAGAACCCCCCGAACACTGAAGCTTTCTTT.

The rearrangement uses TRBV29-1 and TRBJ2-7, with TRBD1 matching over 9 bases. Looked up from germline, CDR1 is SQVTM and CDR2 is ANQGSEA. The CDR3 length is 13 residues. Trimming removed 4 bases from V and 3 bases from J; junction bases left unmatched: 4. The CDR3 sequence: CSVVGTGIYEQYF. CDR3 nucleotide sequence: TGCAGCGTTGTCGGGACAGGGATCTACGAGCAGTACTTC.

The rearrangement uses TRBV28 and TRBJ2-5, with unresolved D. Per the germline V gene, CDR1 is MDHEN and CDR2 is SYDVKM. Trimming took off 4 bases at V and 4 bases at J, with 16 bases between the two ends. The CDR3 totals 15 residues. The CDR3 reads CASSSTATRGETQYF. CDR3 nucleotide sequence: TGTGCCAGCAGTTCAACCGCTACGAGAGGAGAGACCCAGTACTTC.

This chain links TRBV5-4 with TRBJ2-1, with D possibly matching TRBD2 (6 bases). CDR3 length: 14 residues. Per germline, CDR1 SGHNT and CDR2 YYREEE (reference sequence). V gave up 5 bases and J gave up 9 bases, with 18 bases separating them. The chain's CDR3 is CASRSPGLYTEQFF. The CDR3 region has the DNA TGTGCCAGCAGATCACCGGGACTCTATACTGAGCAGTTCTTC.

The J gene is TRBJ2-7, the V gene TRBV7-8; weak D call: TRBD2 (5 bases). Germline V gives CDR1 SGHVS, CDR2 FQNEAQ. Trimming left V 0 bases short and J 3 bases short, with 6 bases between. The CDR3 length is 13 residues. CDR3 nucleotide sequence: TGTGCCAGCAGCTTAGCGGCGGGCTACGAGCAGTACTTC. Residues: CASSLAAGYEQYF. Based on the CDR3 plus reference TRBV7-8 and TRBJ2-7, the full variable domain is GAGVSQSPRYKVAKRGQDVALRCDPISGHVSLFWYQQALGQGPEFLTYFQNEAQLDKSGLPSDRFFAERPEGSVSTLKIQRTQQEDSAVYLCASSLAAGYEQYFGPGTRLTVT.

CDR3 sequence: CASSQEQGAFEAFF. Here the CDR3 DNA reads TGCGCCAGCAGCCAAGAGCAGGGGGCCTTTGAAGCTTTCTTT. The chain uses TRBV4-3 and TRBJ1-1; 8 nucleotides match TRBD1. The germline CDR1 and CDR2 sequences are LGHNA and YSLEER. The CDR3 totals 14 residues. After removal of 0 bases from V and 7 bases from J, the junction contained 4 bases not matched to a gene.

The chain recombines TRBV4-2 with TRBJ2-7; 7 nucleotides align to TRBD2. V lost 0 bases, J lost 2 bases, and 16 bases stayed unmatched. The CDR3 is 19 residues long. CDR1 and CDR2 (germline): LGHNA, YNFKEQ. The DNA for the CDR3 is TGTGCCAGCAGCCAAGAACCGGGGGGTGCGGTTTTCTGGGCCTACGAGCAGTACTTC. Translation gives CASSQEPGGAVFWAYEQYF.

V usage is TRBV4-1 and J usage is TRBJ2-5, with a tentative D call TRBD2 (5 bases). The CDR3 loop spans 15 amino acids. Germline-derived CDR1 and CDR2 are MGHRA and YSYEKL. Trimming stripped 6 bases from V and 4 bases from J, with 18 bases between. This CDR3 reads CASRSIGPGGETQYF. The CDR3 coding sequence is TGCGCCAGCAGAAGTATCGGGCCCGGAGGAGAGACCCAGTACTTC.

A single count supports this clone. The chain recombines TRBV12-5 with TRBJ2-1; 7 bases are a match to TRBD1. From germline, CDR1 is LGHNT and CDR2 FRNRAP. V was pared by 0 bases and J by 8 bases, with 19 bases of the junction left unmatched. This CDR3 spans 19 amino acids. The CDR3 bases are TGTGCTAGTGGTTTGGTGGTCGTTTCGGGTGACAGGGAAAATGATGAGCAGTTCTTC. Protein sequence: CASGLVVVSGDRENDEQFF.

A remark on this clone: Different DNA sequences within this sample yield the same CDR3. The chain joins TRBV14 to TRBJ1-6; D gene uncertain. Trimming removed 1 base at V and 7 bases at J, with 17 bases between. The CDR3 spans 17 residues. Germline CDR1 is SGHDN and CDR2 is FVKESK. CDR3 in DNA: TGTGCCAGCAGCCAAGTTTCGGGGTGGTGGGAAAATTCACCCCTCCACTTT. As protein: CASSQVSGWWENSPLHF. The full variable domain, its missing parts supplied by reference TRBV14 and TRBJ1-6, is EAGVTQFPSHSVIEKGQTVTLRCDPISGHDNLYWYRRVMGKEIKFLLHFVKESKQDESGMPNNRFLAERTGGTYSTLKVQPAELEDSGVYFCASSQVSGWWENSPLHFGNGTRLTVT.

This clone was found once. The chain has TRBV29-1 and TRBJ1-5; no reliable D call. Germline CDR1 SQVTM, CDR2 ANQGSEA. This CDR3 is 14 amino acids long. With 4 bases removed from V and 0 bases from J, the gap between germline ends came to 10 bases. The chain's CDR3 is CSVGTLGSNQPQHF. The CDR3 DNA reads TGCAGCGTTGGTACTCTTGGTAGCAATCAGCCCCAGCATTTT. Looking up the rest from reference TRBV29-1 and TRBJ1-5 gives the full variable domain: SAVISQKPSRDICQRGTSLTIQCQVDSQVTMMFWYRQQPGQSLTLIATANQGSEATYESGFVIDKFPISRPNLTFSTLTVSNMSPEDSSIYLCSVGTLGSNQPQHFGDGTRLSIL.

The V call is TRBV5-1, the J call TRBJ2-3; D ambiguous. V was trimmed by 4 bases and J by 0 bases, leaving 9 bases between them. Germline V gene lookup returns CDR1 SGHRS and CDR2 YFSETQ. The CDR3 contains 14 residues. DNA for the CDR3: TGCGCCAGCAGCCCCTTCTCTAGCACAGATACGCAGTATTTT. Its translation is CASSPFSSTDTQYF.

The gene calls are TRBV11-1 and TRBJ2-7; possible D gene TRBD1, 5 bases. Germline V gene data show CDR1 as SGHAT and CDR2 as FQDESV (reference sequence). Between the trimmed V and J ends, which lost 5 bases and 0 bases, there was a span of 8 bases. The CDR3 is made up of 13 amino acids. The CDR3 is CASSPTDSYEQYF. The CDR3 bases are TGTGCCAGCAGCCCGACAGACTCCTACGAGCAGTACTTC.

This clone was observed a handful of times. The rearrangement links TRBV2 to TRBJ1-6; TRBD1 matches at 7 bases. Germline V gene sequence: CDR1 SNHLY, CDR2 FYNNEI. V lost 3 bases to trimming and J lost 9 bases; unmatched junction nucleotides: 2. The CDR3 is 13 amino acids. DNA for the CDR3: TGTGCCAGCAGTGACAGGGGGGCTTCACCCCTCCACTTT. It codes for CASSDRGASPLHF.

The chain employs TRBV6-1 and TRBJ2-3; 7 nucleotides agree with TRBD2. This CDR3 has 14 amino acids. Trimming took 6 bases from V and 1 from J; bases not matched to a gene: 4. The germline V gene has CDR1 MNHNS and CDR2 SASEGT. CDR3 protein: CASRSSGGTDTQYF. CDR3 coding DNA: TGTGCCAGCAGGTCAAGCGGGGGCACAGATACGCAGTATTTT.

This sequence joins TRBV6-5 and TRBJ2-7, with 8 bases aligning to TRBD2. V lost 6 bases and J lost 2; bases outside the gene matches: 6. The CDR3 has 14 amino acids. Germline values: CDR1 MNHEY, CDR2 SVGAGI. The CDR3 sequence is CASRAGLGTYEQYF. The CDR3 DNA is TGTGCCAGCAGAGCGGGACTAGGAACCTACGAGCAGTACTTC.

This sequence joins TRBV28 and TRBJ2-3; TRBD2 matches 11 bases. The CDR3 runs 17 residues. Germline V gene lookup returns CDR1 MDHEN and CDR2 SYDVKM. After removal of 4 bases from V and 0 bases from J, the junction contained 6 bases not matched to a gene. The CDR3: CASSYRLAGLSTDTQYF. The CDR3 bases are TGTGCCAGCAGTTATAGACTAGCGGGACTGAGCACAGATACGCAGTATTTT.

The chain joins TRBV7-2 to TRBJ2-7; 9 bases agree with TRBD2. After removal of 0 bases from V and 6 bases from J, the junction contained 3 bases not matched to a gene. The germline V gene has CDR1 SGHTA and CDR2 FQGNSA. CDR3 size: 14 residues. This chain's CDR3 is CASSLASGSREQYF. The CDR3, as DNA: TGTGCCAGCAGCTTAGCTAGCGGGAGCCGCGAGCAGTACTTC.

The V and J genes are TRBV5-6 and TRBJ2-3; D not resolved. There are 12 residues in the CDR3. Per germline, CDR1 SGHDT and CDR2 YYEEEE. The V gene lost 0 bases and the J gene lost 8 bases, with 7 bases spanning the gap. The CDR3 DNA follows: TGTGCCAGCAGCTTGGCGACTGGTACGCAGTATTTT. Protein product: CASSLATGTQYF.

The J gene is TRBJ2-3, the V gene TRBV27; no reliable D call. Germline CDR1 is MNHEY and CDR2 is SMNVEV (reference sequence). Deletions cut 2 bases from V and 8 bases from J, with 11 bases between. The CDR3 contains 13 residues. In DNA, the CDR3 is TGTGCCAGCAGTTTAGGTGGCGGAGCTACGCAGTATTTT. Its protein product is CASSLGGGATQYF.

The chain couples TRBV30 to TRBJ1-5; D may be TRBD1 (6 bases). Trimming pared 2 bases from V and 3 bases from J, leaving 17 bases between. The germline V gene has CDR1 GTSNPN and CDR2 SVGIG (reference sequence). There are 16 residues in the CDR3. CDR3 nucleotides: TGTGCCTGGAGTCCACCCCCGGGGGGGGCCAATCAGCCCCAGCATTTT. As protein: CAWSPPPGGANQPQHF. The whole variable domain, remainder taken from reference TRBV30 and TRBJ1-5, is SQTIHQWPATLVQPVGSPLSLECTVEGTSNPNLYWYRQAAGRGLQLLFYSVGIGQISSEVPQNLSASRPQDRQFILSSKKLLLSDSGFYLCAWSPPPGGANQPQHFGDGTRLSIL.

V usage is TRBV5-6 and J usage is TRBJ2-7; no clear D gene. The V end was cut by 4 bases, the J end by 5 bases, with 16 bases between. In germline, CDR1 is SGHDT, CDR2 YYEEEE. The CDR3 consists of 14 residues. CDR3 sequence reads: CASSPTLPTNEQYF. CDR3 DNA sequence: TGTGCCAGCAGCCCGACTCTCCCCACCAACGAGCAGTACTTC. The full variable domain, its missing parts supplied by reference TRBV5-6 and TRBJ2-7, is DAGVTQSPTHLIKTRGQQVTLRCSPKSGHDTVSWYQQALGQGPQFIFQYYEEEERQRGNFPDRFSGHQFPNYSSELNVNALLLGDSALYLCASSPTLPTNEQYFGPGTRLTVT.

The V and J genes are TRBV21-1 and TRBJ1-2; the listed D gene, TRBD1, was not tested against the DNA. TRBV21-1 is a listed pseudogene. CDR3 length: 18 amino acids. CDR3 residues: CASSKAKEGGVEKYGYTF. CDR3 bases: TGTGCCAGCAGCAAAGCTAAAGAAGGGGGCGTTGAAAAGTATGGCTACACCTTC.

The chain couples TRBV5-1 to TRBJ2-3; a possible D gene is TRBD2 (6 bases). The V end was cut by 1 base, the J end by 0 bases, with 12 bases between. The CDR3 runs 16 residues. In germline, CDR1 is SGHRS, CDR2 YFSETQ. The CDR3 is CASSLRLASSTDTQYF. The CDR3 nucleotides read TGCGCCAGCAGCTTGAGGCTAGCGAGTAGCACAGATACGCAGTATTTT.

DNA of the CDR3: TGTGCCAGCAGCTTGGGACAGGCCATACAAGAGACCCAGTACTTC. It specifies CASSLGQAIQETQYF. The chain uses TRBV7-9 and TRBJ2-5; 8 nucleotides agree with TRBD1. This CDR3 has 15 residues. Germline CDR1 reads SEHNR; CDR2 reads FQNEAQ (reference sequence). V lost 3 bases to trimming and J lost 2 bases; unmatched junction nucleotides: 5.